The clone carrying this T cell receptor (beta chain) appeared many times. The antigen remains undetermined. The data originate from a study of T cells after yellow fever vaccination. Study-wide results and limits: Clonotypes appearing in both CD4 and CD8 compartments existed, and their share was small. Abundant clonotypes from the bulk population could get into FACS-sorted repertoires as contaminants. Reappearing after the booster were most of the clones from primary vaccination (around 96% CD4, 88% CD8).

A 5'RACE template-switching step, the method used to make TCR cDNA, added a universal primer site and UMIs. TCRdb called the 5' RACE reads again in MiXCR, with one record for every CDR3 protein. The data show about 350,000 distinct CDR3 sequences, over 4% seen once. Germline-derived CDR1 and CDR2 are SEHNR and FQNEAQ (reference sequence). The CDR3 runs to 11 residues. Trimming left V 5 bases short and J 6 bases short, with 7 bases between. The source was PBMCs, collected 5 days after the yellow fever booster vaccination. The V gene is TRBV7-9, the J gene TRBJ1-1; D not certain. The clonotype was recovered from a man between 18 and 29 years old who received the YFV17D yellow fever vaccine. CDR3 in amino acids: CASSIGAEAFF. The DNA of the CDR3 is TGTGCCAGCAGCATCGGCGCTGAAGCTTTCTTT.